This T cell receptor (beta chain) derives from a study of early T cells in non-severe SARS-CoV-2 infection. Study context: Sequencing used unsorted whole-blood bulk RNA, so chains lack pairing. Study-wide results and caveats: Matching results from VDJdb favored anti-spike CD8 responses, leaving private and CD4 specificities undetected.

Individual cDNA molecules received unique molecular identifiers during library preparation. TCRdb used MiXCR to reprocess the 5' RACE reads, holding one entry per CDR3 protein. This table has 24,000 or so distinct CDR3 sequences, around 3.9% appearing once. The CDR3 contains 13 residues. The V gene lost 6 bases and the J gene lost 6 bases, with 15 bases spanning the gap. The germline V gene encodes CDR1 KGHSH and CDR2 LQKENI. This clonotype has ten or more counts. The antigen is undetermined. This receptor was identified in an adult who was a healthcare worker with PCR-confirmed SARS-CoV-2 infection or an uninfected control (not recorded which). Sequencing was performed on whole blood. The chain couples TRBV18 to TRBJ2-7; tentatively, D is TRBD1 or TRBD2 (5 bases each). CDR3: CASSRERTAEQYF. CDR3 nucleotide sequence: TGTGCCAGCTCCAGGGAGCGGACGGCCGAGCAGTACTTC.